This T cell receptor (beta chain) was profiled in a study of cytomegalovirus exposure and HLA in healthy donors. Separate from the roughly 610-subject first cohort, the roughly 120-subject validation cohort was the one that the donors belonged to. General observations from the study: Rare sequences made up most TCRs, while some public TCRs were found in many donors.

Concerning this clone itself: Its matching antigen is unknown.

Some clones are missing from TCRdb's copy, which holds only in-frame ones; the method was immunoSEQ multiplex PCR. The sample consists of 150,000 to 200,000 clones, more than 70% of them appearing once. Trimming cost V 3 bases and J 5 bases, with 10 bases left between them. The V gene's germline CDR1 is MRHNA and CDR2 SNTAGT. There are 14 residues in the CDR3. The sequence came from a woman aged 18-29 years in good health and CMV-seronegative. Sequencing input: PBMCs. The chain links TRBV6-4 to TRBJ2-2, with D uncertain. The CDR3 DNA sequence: TGTGCCAGCAGTGATTCCCTGGCAACCGGGGAGCTGTTTTTT. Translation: CASSDSLATGELFF.